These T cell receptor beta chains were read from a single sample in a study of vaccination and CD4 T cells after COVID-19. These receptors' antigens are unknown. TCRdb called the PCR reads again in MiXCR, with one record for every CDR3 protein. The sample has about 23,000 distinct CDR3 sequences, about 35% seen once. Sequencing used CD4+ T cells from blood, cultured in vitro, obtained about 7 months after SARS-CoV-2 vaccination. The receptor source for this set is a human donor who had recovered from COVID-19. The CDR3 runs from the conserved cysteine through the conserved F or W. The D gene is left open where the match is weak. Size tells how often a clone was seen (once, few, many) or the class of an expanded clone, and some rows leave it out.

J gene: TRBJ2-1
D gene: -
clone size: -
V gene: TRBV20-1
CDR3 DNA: TGCAGTGCTACTCAGACTTCTACTTCCTACAATGAGCAGTTCTTC
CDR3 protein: CSATQTSTSYNEQFF

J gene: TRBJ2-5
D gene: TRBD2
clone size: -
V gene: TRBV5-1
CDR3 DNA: TGCGCCAGCAGCTTGGCGGGAACTAGCGGGGACCAAGAGACCCAGTACTTC
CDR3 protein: CASSLAGTSGDQETQYF

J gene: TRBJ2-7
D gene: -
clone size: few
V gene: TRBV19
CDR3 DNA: TGTGCCAGTAGTACGGGGCGGCTCGCGTACGAGCAGTACTTC
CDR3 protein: CASSTGRLAYEQYF

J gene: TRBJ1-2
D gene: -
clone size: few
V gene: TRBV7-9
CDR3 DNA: TGTGCCAGCAGCTTAGAACAGGCAGGGGAGTGGAGAGACTATGGCTACACCTTC
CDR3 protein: CASSLEQAGEWRDYGYTF

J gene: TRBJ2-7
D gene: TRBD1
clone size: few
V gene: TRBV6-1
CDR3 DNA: TGTGCCAGCAGTAAGAACCGGGACAGGGGTCACGAGCAGTACTTC
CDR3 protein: CASSKNRDRGHEQYF

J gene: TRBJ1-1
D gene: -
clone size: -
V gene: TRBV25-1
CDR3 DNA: TGTGCCAGCAGTGAAGTTCAAGGGGGAACTGAAGCTTTCTTT
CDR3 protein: CASSEVQGGTEAFF

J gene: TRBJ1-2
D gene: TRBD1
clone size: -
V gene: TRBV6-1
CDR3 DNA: TGTGCCAGCAGGGCACCGGGACAGCCTTACTATGGCTACACCTTC
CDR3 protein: CASRAPGQPYYGYTF

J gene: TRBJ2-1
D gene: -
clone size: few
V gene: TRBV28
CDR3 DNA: TGTGCCAGCAGTTTATCCGGCAGGGGAGGGTTCTTC
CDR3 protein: CASSLSGRGGFF

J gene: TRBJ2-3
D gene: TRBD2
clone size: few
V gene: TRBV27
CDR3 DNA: TGTGCCAGCAGTCCGACTAGCGATTCAGATACGCAGTATTTT
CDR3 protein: CASSPTSDSDTQYF

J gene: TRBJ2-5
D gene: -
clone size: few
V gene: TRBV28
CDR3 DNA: TGTGCCAGCAGCCCCGAAACCCAAGAGACCCAGTACTTC
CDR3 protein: CASSPETQETQYF

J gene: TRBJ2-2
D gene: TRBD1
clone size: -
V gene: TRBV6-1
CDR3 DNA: TGTGCCACAACCCGGACAGGGGGCACCGGGGAGCTGTTTTTT
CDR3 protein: CATTRTGGTGELFF

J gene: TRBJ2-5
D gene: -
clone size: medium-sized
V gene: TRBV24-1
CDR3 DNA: TGTGCCACCAGTGTCAGGGGTTTAGAGACCCAGTACTTC
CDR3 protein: CATSVRGLETQYF